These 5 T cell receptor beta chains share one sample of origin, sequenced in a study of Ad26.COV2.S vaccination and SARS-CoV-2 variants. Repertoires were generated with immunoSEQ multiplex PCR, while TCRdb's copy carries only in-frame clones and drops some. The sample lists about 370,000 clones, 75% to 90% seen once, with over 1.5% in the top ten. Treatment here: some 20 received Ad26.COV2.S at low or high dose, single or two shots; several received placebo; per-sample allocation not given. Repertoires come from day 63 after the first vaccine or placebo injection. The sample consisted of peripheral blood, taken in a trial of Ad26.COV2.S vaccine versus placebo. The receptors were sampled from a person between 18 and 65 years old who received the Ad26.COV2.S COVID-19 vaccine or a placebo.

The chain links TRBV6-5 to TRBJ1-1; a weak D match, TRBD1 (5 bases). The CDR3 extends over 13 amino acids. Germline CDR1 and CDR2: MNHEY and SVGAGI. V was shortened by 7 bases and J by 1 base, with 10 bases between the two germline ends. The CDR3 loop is CASTGGGNTEAFF. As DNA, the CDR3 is TGTGCCAGCACCGGTGGGGGGAACACTGAAGCTTTCTTT.

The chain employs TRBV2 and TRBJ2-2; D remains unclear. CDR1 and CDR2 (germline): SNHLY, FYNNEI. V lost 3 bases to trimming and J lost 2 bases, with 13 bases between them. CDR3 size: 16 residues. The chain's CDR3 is CASSEISTPNTGELFF. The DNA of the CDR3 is TGTGCCAGCAGTGAGATAAGTACTCCCAACACCGGGGAGCTGTTTTTT.

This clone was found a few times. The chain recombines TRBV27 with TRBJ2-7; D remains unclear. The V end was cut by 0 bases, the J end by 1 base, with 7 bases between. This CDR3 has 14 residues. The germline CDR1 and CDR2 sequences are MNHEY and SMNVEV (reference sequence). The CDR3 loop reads CASSLSAVSYEQYF. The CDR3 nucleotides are TGTGCCAGCAGTTTATCGGCGGTATCCTACGAGCAGTACTTC.

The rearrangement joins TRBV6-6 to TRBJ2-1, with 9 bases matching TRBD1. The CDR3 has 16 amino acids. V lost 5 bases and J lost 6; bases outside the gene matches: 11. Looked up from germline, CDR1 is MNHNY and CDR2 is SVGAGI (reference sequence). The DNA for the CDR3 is TGTGCCAGCAGTCGACGAAGGGGGACAGGGATCAATGAGCAGTTCTTC. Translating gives CASSRRRGTGINEQFF.

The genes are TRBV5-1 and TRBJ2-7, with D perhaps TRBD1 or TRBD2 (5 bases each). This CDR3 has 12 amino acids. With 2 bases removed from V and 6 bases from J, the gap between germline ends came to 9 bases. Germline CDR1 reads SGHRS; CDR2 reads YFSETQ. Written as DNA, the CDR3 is TGCGCCAGCAGCTTATCAGGGACCGAGCAGTACTTC. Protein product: CASSLSGTEQYF.